These 19 T cell receptor beta chains were sequenced from one sample in a study of cytomegalovirus exposure and HLA in healthy donors. In the PCR, 60 Vbeta and 13 Jbeta primers were used. The repertoire was sequenced with immunoSEQ multiplex PCR; TCRdb's copy has only in-frame clones and lacks some. Among 150,000 to 200,000 clones listed, 84% were seen once. Sequenced input: PBMCs. These receptors came from a girl under 18 in good health and CMV-seropositive.

The CDR3 protein is CASSPIDRFFEKLFF. The CDR3 bases are TGTGCCAGCAGCCCAATCGACAGGTTTTTTGAAAAACTGTTTTTT. The chain is built from TRBV7-9 and TRBJ1-4; tentatively, D is TRBD1 (6 bases). The CDR3 extends over 15 amino acids. The germline gives CDR1 SEHNR, CDR2 FQNEAQ (reference sequence). Trimming removed 5 bases from V and 7 bases from J, with 17 bases in between.

This chain links TRBV6-5 with TRBJ1-2; 7 bases match TRBD1. Unmatched junction bases numbered 4, after V lost 6 bases and J lost 3 bases. This CDR3 region has 13 residues. Per the germline V gene, CDR1 is MNHEY and CDR2 is SVGAGI. CDR3 nucleotides: TGTGCCAGCAGATCCGACAGGGACTATGGCTACACCTTC. It codes for CASRSDRDYGYTF.

The rearrangement joins TRBV5-4 to TRBJ1-2; tentative D call: TRBD1 (5 bases). Germline-derived CDR1 and CDR2 are SGHNT and YYREEE (reference sequence). This CDR3 contains 13 residues. Trimming stripped 0 bases from V and 2 bases from J, with 5 bases between. The DNA for the CDR3 is TGTGCCAGCAGCTTGGACAGGAACTATGGCTACACCTTC. Its protein is CASSLDRNYGYTF.

V is TRBV27 and J is TRBJ1-6, with unresolved D. The CDR3 is 12 residues long. Looked up from germline, CDR1 is MNHEY and CDR2 is SMNVEV (reference sequence). The V gene lost 4 bases and the J gene lost 14 bases, with 12 bases spanning the gap. This chain's CDR3 is CASSSDLATLHF. In nucleotides, the CDR3 is TGTGCCAGCAGTTCAGACTTAGCAACCCTCCACTTT.

This rearrangement joins TRBV4-1 to TRBJ1-2; TRBD1 matches 8 bases. CDR1 MGHRA and CDR2 YSYEKL come from the germline V gene. V was clipped by 6 bases and J by 4 bases; unmatched bases: 22. CDR3 length: 19 amino acids. As DNA, the CDR3 is TGCGCCAGCAGGCCAAGAGAGGGACAGGCAATCCCGAATCTCTATGGCTACACCTTC. This sequence encodes CASRPREGQAIPNLYGYTF.

The V gene is TRBV29-1, the J gene TRBJ1-5, with a tentative D call TRBD1 (5 bases). From germline, CDR1 is SQVTM and CDR2 ANQGSEA. Between the trimmed V and J ends, which lost 2 bases and 1 base, there was a span of 6 bases. There are 13 residues in the CDR3. CDR3 nucleotides: TGCAGCGTTGAAAGACAGAGCAATCAGCCCCAGCATTTT. This encodes CSVERQSNQPQHF.

V usage is TRBV15 and J usage is TRBJ2-7; D unresolved. Germline loops: CDR1 LNHNV, CDR2 YYDKDF (reference sequence). The CDR3 has 14 residues. Trimming took 5 bases from V and 0 from J, leaving 11 bases between them. CDR3 in amino acids: CATSAPRSSYEQYF. The DNA of the CDR3 is TGTGCCACCAGCGCTCCTCGGAGCTCCTACGAGCAGTACTTC.

V and J are TRBV5-4 and TRBJ2-5; D is possibly TRBD2 (5 bases). The CDR3 covers 12 residues. Germline CDR1 and CDR2: SGHNT and YYREEE (reference sequence). Trimming took off 5 bases at V and 4 bases at J, with 9 bases between the two ends. The CDR3 here is CASSEGLETQYF. CDR3 coding DNA: TGTGCCAGCAGTGAGGGCTTAGAGACCCAGTACTTC.

The chain joins TRBV6-5 to TRBJ2-7, with D perhaps TRBD2 (6 bases). CDR1 MNHEY and CDR2 SVGAGI come from the germline V gene. This CDR3 has 14 residues. V lost 0 bases to trimming and J lost 5 bases, with 11 bases between them. This CDR3 is CASSYSRGWDEQYF. In DNA form, the CDR3 reads TGTGCCAGCAGTTACTCCCGGGGGTGGGACGAGCAGTACTTC.

V usage is TRBV7-8 and J usage is TRBJ1-2; D is undetermined. CDR1 and CDR2 from the germline V gene are SGHVS and FQNEAQ. Trimming took 1 base from V and 5 from J, leaving 11 bases between them. The CDR3 totals 14 residues. The CDR3 DNA sequence: TGTGCCAGCAGCTTAGATCGGGGTGGATATGGCTACACCTTC. This gives the protein CASSLDRGGYGYTF.

On this clone: At the DNA level, this CDR3 is encoded by other sequences in the same sample as well. This chain uses TRBV4-1 with TRBJ1-2; D unclear. This CDR3 contains 16 residues. Germline CDR1 and CDR2: MGHRA and YSYEKL. Trimming cost V 0 bases and J 1 base, with 12 bases left between them. The CDR3 loop reads CASSQDPGGLNYGYTF. In nucleotides, the CDR3 is TGCGCCAGCAGCCAAGACCCGGGAGGCCTTAACTATGGCTACACCTTC.

Of note for this clone: A junction boundary mismatches the germline segment, possibly from a read error. The rearrangement joins TRBV7-7 to TRBJ2-5, with TRBD2 matching over 7 bases. Germline CDR1 SSHAT, CDR2 FNYEAQ (reference sequence). The CDR3 runs 15 residues. CDR3 sequence (DNA): TGTGCTAGCAGCCGGACGGCGGGGGACGGGGAGACCCAGTACTTC. Translated, it gives CASSRTAGDGETQYF.

The chain has TRBV7-9 and TRBJ2-5; D is uncertain. The J call is in doubt because the DNA end fits TRBJ2-7 better. This CDR3 spans 12 amino acids. Germline V gene data show CDR1 as SEHNR and CDR2 as FQNEAQ (reference sequence). CDR3 amino acids: CASSLVFPEQYF. In DNA form, the CDR3 reads TGTGCCAGCAGCTTAGTTTTCCCCGAGCAGTACTTC.

The V and J genes are TRBV6-5 and TRBJ2-3; tentatively, D is TRBD1 (6 bases). Germline lookup yields CDR1 MNHEY and CDR2 SVGAGI. This CDR3 is 14 amino acids long. Trimming shortened V by 7 bases and J by 4 bases, and 15 bases separated the two germline ends. The CDR3 sequence is CASTPLAGADTQYF. The CDR3 DNA reads TGTGCCAGCACGCCCCTGGCAGGGGCAGATACGCAGTATTTT.

The chain joins TRBV12-5 to TRBJ2-7; D not resolved. V was pared by 3 bases and J by 6 bases, with 12 bases between. Germline CDR1 reads LGHNT; CDR2 reads FRNRAP. The CDR3 extends over 13 amino acids. The DNA for the CDR3 is TGTGCTAGTGGTTTACTAAATCTAGGCGAGCAGTACTTC. Protein: CASGLLNLGEQYF.

This clone occurred a few times. The J gene is TRBJ1-4, the V gene TRBV15; 7 bases agree with TRBD1. Germline V lookup: CDR1 LNHNV, CDR2 YYDKDF (reference sequence). With V trimmed by 4 bases and J by 1 base, 6 bases remained unmatched. The CDR3 consists of 16 residues. DNA of the CDR3: TGTGCCACCAGCACCGACAGGGCTGTAACTAATGAAAAACTGTTTTTT. It translates to CATSTDRAVTNEKLFF.

The rearrangement links TRBV12-5 to TRBJ2-3; 7 positions match TRBD2. Germline V lookup: CDR1 LGHNT, CDR2 FRNRAP. This CDR3 has 16 amino acids. The V and J ends lost 4 bases and 0 bases, in that order; junction bases with no gene match: 7. The CDR3 loop is CASGSQRGLSTDTQYF. In DNA form, the CDR3 reads TGTGCTAGTGGTTCGCAGCGGGGCTTAAGCACAGATACGCAGTATTTT.

This clone was counted a single time. The V gene is TRBV19, the J gene TRBJ2-2; D remains unclear. CDR1 is LNHDA, CDR2 SQIVND, per germline (reference sequence). Trimming cost V 7 bases and J 6 bases, with 12 bases left between them. The CDR3 loop spans 13 amino acids. The CDR3: CASKNSAPGELFF. The CDR3 DNA reads as TGTGCCAGTAAAAACTCTGCCCCCGGGGAGCTGTTTTTT. Complete variable domain (other parts from reference TRBV19 and TRBJ2-2): DGGITQSPKYLFRKEGQNVTLSCEQNLNHDAMYWYRQDPGQGLRLIYYSQIVNDFQKGDIAEGYSVSREKKESFPLTVTSAQKNPTAFYLCASKNSAPGELFFGEGSRLTVL.

This chain uses TRBV9 with TRBJ1-3, with D tentatively TRBD1 (6 bases). The length of the CDR3 is 17 residues. CDR1 is SGDLS and CDR2 is YYNGEE in the germline V gene. The ends were cut back, 3 bases at V and 2 bases at J, with 18 bases in the middle. This CDR3 is CASSARTEGITGNTIYF. The CDR3 DNA reads as TGTGCCAGCAGCGCGCGGACAGAGGGGATCACTGGAAACACCATATATTTT.